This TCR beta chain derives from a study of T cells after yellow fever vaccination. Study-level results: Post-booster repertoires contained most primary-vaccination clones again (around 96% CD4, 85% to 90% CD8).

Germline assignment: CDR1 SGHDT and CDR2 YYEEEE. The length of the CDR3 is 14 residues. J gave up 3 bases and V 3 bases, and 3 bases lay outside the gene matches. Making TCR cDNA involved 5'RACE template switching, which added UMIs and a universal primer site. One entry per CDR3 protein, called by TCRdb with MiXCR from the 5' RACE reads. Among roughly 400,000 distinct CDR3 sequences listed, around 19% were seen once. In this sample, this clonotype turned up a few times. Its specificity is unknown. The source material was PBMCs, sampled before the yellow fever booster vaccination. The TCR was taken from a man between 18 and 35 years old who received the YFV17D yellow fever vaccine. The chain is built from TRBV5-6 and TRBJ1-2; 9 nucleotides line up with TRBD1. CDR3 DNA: TGTGCCAGCAGCTCGTGGGACAGGGACTATGGCTACACCTTC. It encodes CASSSWDRDYGYTF.